This TCR beta chain was sequenced in a study of blood T cell repertoires in COVID-19. Overall study context: Researchers got acute and convalescent COVID-19 samples from the United States, Italy and Spain. From T cells, B-cell-depleted T cells, or PBMCs came the material, which was cDNA or gDNA.

J was trimmed by 3 bases and V by 1 base; bases with no gene match: 2. This CDR3 is built from 13 residues. Germline CDR1 reads GTSNPN; CDR2 reads SVGIG (reference sequence). Study processing details: Amplification of reference gene primers provided the estimated nucleated cell counts. Assay: immunoSEQ multiplex PCR; the TCRdb copy retains only in-frame clones and omits some. Clone size and the V and J calls come from that table; the DNA yielded D and trimming. The sample yields 210,000 or so clones, approximately 79% seen once. The source is a human donor in a cohort sampled during active COVID-19. The sequencing sample was made of peripheral blood. V gene TRBV30 combines with J gene TRBJ1-2; TRBD1 matches at 7 bases. The CDR3 DNA follows: TGTGCCTGGAGTGGACAGGGCGACTATGGCTACACCTTC. Its translation is CAWSGQGDYGYTF.